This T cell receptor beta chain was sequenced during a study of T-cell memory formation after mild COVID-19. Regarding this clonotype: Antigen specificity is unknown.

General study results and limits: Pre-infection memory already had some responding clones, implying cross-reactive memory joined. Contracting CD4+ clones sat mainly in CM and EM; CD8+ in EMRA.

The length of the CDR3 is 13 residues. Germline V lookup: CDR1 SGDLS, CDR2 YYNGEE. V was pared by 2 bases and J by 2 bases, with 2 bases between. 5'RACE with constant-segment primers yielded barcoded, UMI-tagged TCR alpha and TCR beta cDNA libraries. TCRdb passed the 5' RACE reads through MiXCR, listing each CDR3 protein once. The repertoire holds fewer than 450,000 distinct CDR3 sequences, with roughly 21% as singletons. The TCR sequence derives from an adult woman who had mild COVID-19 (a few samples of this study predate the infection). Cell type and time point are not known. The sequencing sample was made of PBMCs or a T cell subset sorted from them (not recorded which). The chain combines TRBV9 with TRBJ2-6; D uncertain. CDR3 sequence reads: CASSVAGANVLTF. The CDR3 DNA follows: TGTGCCAGCAGCGTTGCTGGGGCCAACGTCCTGACTTTC.